The 32 T cell receptor beta chains below all came from one sample that was sequenced in a study of control samples from healthy donors and cancer patients. Sequenced by immunoSEQ multiplex PCR; TCRdb stores in-frame clones only, minus some. The top ten clones hold under 2.5% of a sample with 85,000 to 120,000 clones, 92% of them seen once. Source material: blood. The receptors derive from a woman in her late teens or twenties in good health.

The chain carries TRBV6-2 or TRBV6-3 and TRBJ1-4; 7 bases match TRBD1. V lost 4 bases and J lost 11; bases outside the gene matches: 10. Germline CDR1 is MNHEY and CDR2 is SVGEGT. There are 14 residues in the CDR3. The CDR3 is CASSLGQPSSKLFF. The CDR3 DNA is TGTGCCAGCAGTTTGGGACAGCCGTCCAGTAAACTGTTTTTT.

The chain recombines TRBV24-1 with TRBJ1-2; TRBD1 is a possible D gene (5 bases). The CDR3 has 17 amino acids. CDR1 is KGHDR and CDR2 is SFDVKD in the germline V gene. V lost 5 bases, J lost 4 bases, and 22 bases lay in between. CDR3 sequence: CATSGSSAGPLIYGYTF. CDR3 sequence (DNA): TGTGCCACCAGTGGGTCCTCGGCAGGGCCTCTTATCTATGGCTACACCTTC.

The chain employs TRBV7-9 and TRBJ1-2; 7 bases align to TRBD1. J gave up 4 bases and V 5 bases, and 4 bases lay outside the gene matches. Germline CDR1 and CDR2: SEHNR and FQNEAQ (reference sequence). The CDR3 sequence is 13 residues long. The CDR3 loop reads CASSPGTAYGYTF. The CDR3, as DNA: TGTGCCAGCAGCCCCGGGACAGCCTATGGCTACACCTTC.

The rearrangement links TRBV30 to TRBJ2-1; a possible D gene is TRBD1 (5 bases). Germline CDR1 is GTSNPN and CDR2 is SVGIG (reference sequence). The CDR3 runs 13 residues. The CDR3 is CAAQDSWTNEQFF. DNA of the CDR3: TGTGCTGCCCAAGACAGCTGGACGAATGAGCAGTTCTTC.

This chain links TRBV10-3 with TRBJ1-4; 7 bases line up with TRBD1. The CDR3 totals 15 residues. V lost 10 bases to trimming and J lost 8 bases; unmatched junction nucleotides: 16. The germline V gene has CDR1 ENHRY and CDR2 SYGVKD. The CDR3 sequence is CATTNEQGKREKLFF. DNA for the CDR3: TGTGCCACCACTAACGAACAGGGGAAAAGAGAAAAACTGTTTTTT.

J is TRBJ1-2 and V is TRBV28; D gene uncertain. Deletions cut 4 bases from V and 4 bases from J, with 10 bases between. Germline V gene lookup returns CDR1 MDHEN and CDR2 SYDVKM. The CDR3 has 13 residues. The CDR3 coding sequence is TGTGCCAGCAGTTCCCCGGGCCCCTATGGCTACACCTTC. Protein sequence: CASSSPGPYGYTF.

The chain recombines TRBV12-5 with TRBJ2-1, with TRBD1 as a possible D gene (6 bases). Looked up from germline, CDR1 is LGHNT and CDR2 is FRNRAP. The CDR3 covers 14 residues. V shed 0 bases and J shed 9 bases, with 12 bases lying between them. CDR3 sequence reads: CASGLVTGTSEQFF. The CDR3 DNA follows: TGTGCTAGTGGTTTGGTAACAGGGACGAGTGAGCAGTTCTTC.

J is TRBJ1-1 and V is TRBV29-1, with TRBD1 as a possible D gene (6 bases). V was cut by 7 bases and J by 2 bases, with 14 bases left in between. From germline, CDR1 is SQVTM and CDR2 ANQGSEA. CDR3 length: 13 residues. For the CDR3, the DNA is TGCAGCGGGGATCTACAGGGTAACACTGAAGCTTTCTTT. Protein sequence: CSGDLQGNTEAFF.

This chain joins TRBV28 and TRBJ1-1, with no clear D. This CDR3 contains 15 residues. The germline V gene encodes CDR1 MDHEN and CDR2 SYDVKM. V was trimmed by 7 bases and J by 0 bases, leaving 15 bases between them. The CDR3 sequence: CASTAMAGMNTEAFF. The CDR3 DNA reads TGTGCCAGCACAGCGATGGCAGGAATGAACACTGAAGCTTTCTTT.

This chain connects TRBV4-3 to TRBJ1-1; 7 bases are a match to TRBD1. Germline values: CDR1 LGHNA, CDR2 YSLEER. The V segment lost 0 bases and the J segment 3 bases; nucleotides outside the gene matches: 7. The CDR3 has 16 amino acids. As DNA, the CDR3 is TGCGCCAGCAGCCAAGACCGGAGGGGGCCGTACACTGAAGCTTTCTTT. This gives the protein CASSQDRRGPYTEAFF.

V is TRBV19 and J is TRBJ2-7; TRBD2 agrees at 10 bases. The CDR3 sequence is 15 residues long. CDR1 is LNHDA, CDR2 SQIVND, per germline (reference sequence). Trimming at V came to 5 bases and at J to 3 bases, leaving 7 bases not matched to a gene. The CDR3 DNA is TGTGCCAGTAGTTCCTCCGGGACTAGCGTCTACGAGCAGTACTTC. Translating it yields CASSSSGTSVYEQYF.

This chain links TRBV21-1 with TRBJ2-7; whether TRBD1, the table's D call, matches the DNA was not checked. TRBV21-1 is flagged as a pseudogene. CDR3 length: 10 residues. The CDR3 region is CGQGRYEQYF. CDR3 in DNA: TGTGGACAGGGACGCTACGAGCAGTACTTC.

The chain carries TRBV24-1 and TRBJ2-2; the match to TRBD2 covers 8 bases. The CDR3 extends over 15 amino acids. The junction had 10 bases not matched to a gene; V was cut back by 9 bases and J by 5 bases. Germline V CDR1 and CDR2: KGHDR, SFDVKD. CDR3 DNA: TGTGCCACCGGGCTCGGGAGGGCCTTGACCGGGGAGCTGTTTTTT. It yields the protein CATGLGRALTGELFF.

CDR3 nucleotides: TGTGCCAGCAGCTTAGAGTCCGGGGTTCGGGCTGCCTACGAGCAGTACTTC. It yields the protein CASSLESGVRAAYEQYF. V usage is TRBV11-3 and J usage is TRBJ2-7, with D maybe TRBD2 (5 bases). This CDR3 contains 17 residues. Trimming removed 0 bases from V and 2 bases from J, with 17 bases in between. The germline gives CDR1 SGHNT, CDR2 YENEEA.

The chain has TRBV10-1 and TRBJ1-1; D might be TRBD1 (6 bases). The germline V gene encodes CDR1 WNHNN and CDR2 SYGVQD (reference sequence). There are 12 residues in the CDR3. The V end was cut by 6 bases, the J end by 11 bases, with 16 bases between. CDR3 DNA: TGCGCCAGCAGCGAACCCGGGACAACGGCTTTCTTT. It translates to CASSEPGTTAFF.

The chain links TRBV4-1 to TRBJ2-7, with 7 bases identical to TRBD2. Germline assignment: CDR1 MGHRA and CDR2 YSYEKL. CDR3 length: 17 amino acids. V dropped 0 bases and J dropped 2; count of bases not matched to a gene: 10. CDR3 nucleotide sequence: TGCGCCAGCAGCCAAGATCCCGAGACGGGAGGTGCCTACGAGCAGTACTTC. Protein product: CASSQDPETGGAYEQYF.

This CDR3 is CASSFGGPTGEQFF. For the CDR3, the DNA is TGTGCCAGCAGTTTTGGCGGCCCTACAGGGGAGCAGTTCTTC. The chain joins TRBV27 to TRBJ2-1, with D possibly matching TRBD1 (6 bases). V was cut by 3 bases and J by 10 bases, with 16 bases left in between. In germline, CDR1 is MNHEY, CDR2 SMNVEV (reference sequence). The CDR3 covers 14 residues.

V is TRBV27 and J is TRBJ2-3; D unclear. The CDR3 is 15 amino acids. V was cut by 0 bases and J by 2 bases, with 9 bases left in between. Germline CDR1 is MNHEY and CDR2 is SMNVEV (reference sequence). The CDR3 reads CASSLSGSDTDTQYF. As DNA, the CDR3 is TGTGCCAGCAGTTTATCGGGGTCCGACACAGATACGCAGTATTTT.

DNA of the CDR3: TGTGCCAGCTCGCCGGGACAGGGAGACGGCTACACCTTC. Protein sequence: CASSPGQGDGYTF. The rearrangement uses TRBV18 and TRBJ1-2, with 9 bases identical to TRBD1. The CDR3 has 13 residues. CDR1 and CDR2 (germline): KGHSH, LQKENI. V shed 6 bases, J shed 8 bases, and the junction held 7 bases outside the gene matches. Supplemented by reference TRBV18 and TRBJ1-2, the full variable domain reads NAGVMQNPRHLVRRRGQEARLRCSPMKGHSHVYWYRQLPEEGLKFMVYLQKENIIDESGMPKERFSAEFPKEGPSILRIQQVVRGDSAAYFCASSPGQGDGYTFGSGTRLTVV.

The chain carries TRBV3-1 (or the pseudogene TRBV3-2) and TRBJ2-7, with D possibly matching TRBD2 (5 bases). This CDR3 is built from 12 residues. Germline V gene sequence: CDR1 LGHDT, CDR2 YNNKEL (reference sequence). Trimming removed 4 bases at V and 4 bases at J, with 8 bases between. In nucleotides, the CDR3 is TGTGCCAGCAGCCCGACGGGGTACGAGCAGTACTTC. Residues: CASSPTGYEQYF.

This clone came up once. V and J are TRBV6-6 and TRBJ2-7, with D perhaps matching TRBD1 (7 bases). In germline, CDR1 is MNHNY, CDR2 SVGAGI (reference sequence). The CDR3 has 13 residues. The V end lost 6 bases, the J end lost 5 bases, and 14 bases lay between the germline ends. In DNA, the CDR3 is TGTGCCAGCAGCCAGGGGGGAAAGGACGAGCAGTACTTC. Protein product: CASSQGGKDEQYF.

The chain joins TRBV30 to TRBJ2-3; 10 positions agree with TRBD1. This CDR3 spans 11 amino acids. The V gene end was trimmed by 6 bases and the J gene end by 11 bases; junction bases not matched to a gene: 5. Per germline, CDR1 GTSNPN and CDR2 SVGIG (reference sequence). The CDR3 DNA follows: TGTGCCTGCACGACAGGGGGCGAGCAGTATTTT. As protein: CACTTGGEQYF.

The V and J genes are TRBV9 and TRBJ1-1; D call uncertain. This CDR3 has 13 residues. Germline V gene data show CDR1 as SGDLS and CDR2 as YYNGEE. V lost 0 bases and J lost 6, with 9 bases in between. The CDR3 sequence: CASSVEGSAEAFF. The CDR3 DNA reads TGTGCCAGCAGCGTAGAAGGGTCGGCTGAAGCTTTCTTT. Combining the CDR3 with reference TRBV9 and TRBJ1-1 gives the whole variable domain DSGVTQTPKHLITATGQRVTLRCSPRSGDLSVYWYQQSLDQGLQFLIQYYNGEERAKGNILERFSAQQFPDLHSELNLSSLELGDSALYFCASSVEGSAEAFFGQGTRLTVV.

The chain uses TRBV12-3 or TRBV12-4 and TRBJ1-1; TRBD1 is a possible D gene (5 bases). V lost 4 bases and J 3 bases, leaving 9 bases between the germline ends. The CDR3 is 13 amino acids. As DNA, the CDR3 is TGTGCCAGCAGTTCGGGGCTGCACACTGAAGCTTTCTTT. Protein product: CASSSGLHTEAFF.

This chain uses TRBV7-9 with TRBJ1-2; 11 bases are shared with TRBD1. The CDR3 consists of 13 residues. Germline values: CDR1 SEHNR, CDR2 FQNEAQ (reference sequence). After removal of 8 bases from V and 8 bases from J, the junction contained 7 bases not matched to a gene. In nucleotides, the CDR3 is TGTGCCAGCGGACAGGGGGCGGGGGACGGCTACACCTTC. It specifies CASGQGAGDGYTF. Full variable domain (remainder filled in from reference TRBV7-9 and TRBJ1-2): DTGVSQNPRHKITKRGQNVTFRCDPISEHNRLYWYRQTLGQGPEFLTYFQNEAQLEKSRLLSDRFSAERPKGSFSTLEIQRTEQGDSAMYLCASGQGAGDGYTFGSGTRLTVV.

This sequence joins TRBV3-1 (or the pseudogene TRBV3-2) and TRBJ2-3; D is perhaps TRBD2 (6 bases). Germline CDR1 and CDR2: LGHDT and YNNKEL (reference sequence). V lost 1 base and J 0 bases, leaving 11 bases between the germline ends. The CDR3 runs to 16 residues. The CDR3 bases are TGTGCCAGCAGCCAAGGGGGCGGGATGAGCACAGATACGCAGTATTTT. Translated, it gives CASSQGGGMSTDTQYF.

The chain combines TRBV2 with TRBJ2-2; 7 bases agree with TRBD1. Trimming at V came to 10 bases and at J to 4 bases, leaving 9 bases not matched to a gene. Germline values: CDR1 SNHLY, CDR2 FYNNEI. This CDR3 has 14 amino acids. The CDR3 spells CATIEGAFTGELFF. The CDR3 DNA reads TGTGCCACTATTGAGGGGGCTTTCACCGGGGAGCTGTTTTTT.

As DNA, the CDR3 is TGCAGCGTTGCCCCCAGGGGTCGATCTGGGGCCAACGTCCTGACTTTC. Its protein product is CSVAPRGRSGANVLTF. This chain uses TRBV29-1 with TRBJ2-6, with D perhaps TRBD1 (6 bases). Germline-derived CDR1 and CDR2 are SQVTM and ANQGSEA. V lost 4 bases and J lost 1, with 14 bases in between. CDR3 size: 16 residues.

The V gene is TRBV7-2, the J gene TRBJ1-1; no definite D call. The CDR3 contains 15 residues. Germline V lookup: CDR1 SGHTA, CDR2 FQGNSA. Trimming removed 7 bases at V and 5 bases at J, with 20 bases between. This chain's CDR3 is CASTLFGRAGTEAFF. The CDR3 DNA reads as TGTGCCAGCACCCTTTTCGGGAGGGCAGGAACTGAAGCTTTCTTT.

This chain links TRBV5-1 with TRBJ1-1, with D possibly being TRBD1 (6 bases). Germline V CDR1 and CDR2: SGHRS, YFSETQ. Trimming removed 3 bases from V and 2 bases from J, with 17 bases in between. CDR3 length: 16 amino acids. CDR3 residues: CASSSRTGTFNTEAFF. DNA of the CDR3: TGCGCCAGCAGCTCTCGCACCGGGACATTCAACACTGAAGCTTTCTTT.

This CDR3 is CASSLGSPGELFF. In DNA form, the CDR3 reads TGTGCCAGCAGCTTAGGCAGTCCCGGGGAGCTGTTTTTT. The V call is TRBV7-8, the J call TRBJ2-2; D is unclear. With 1 base removed from V and 6 bases from J, the gap between germline ends came to 6 bases. This CDR3 has 13 amino acids. Per the germline V gene, CDR1 is SGHVS and CDR2 is FQNEAQ.

This clone was counted only a few times. The chain links TRBV11-2 to TRBJ2-1; unclear D gene. V was shortened by 1 base and J by 3 bases, with 7 bases between the two germline ends. Germline lookup yields CDR1 SGHAT and CDR2 FQNNGV. The CDR3 runs 14 residues. The chain's CDR3 is CASSLGEYYNEQFF. The CDR3 coding sequence is TGTGCCAGCAGCTTAGGTGAGTACTACAATGAGCAGTTCTTC.